A selection of T cell receptor beta chains follows, all from one sample in a study of T-cell reconstitution after alpha-beta-depleted transplantation in children. Via MiXCR, TCRdb re-called the PCR reads, giving one row per CDR3 protein. Altogether around 580,000 distinct CDR3 sequences are present, 25% to 30% being singletons, with the ten largest covering 30% to 40%. The source was PBMCs, collected before TCRalphabeta/CD19-depleted stem cell transplant. Every receptor here comes from a boy younger than two with Wiskott-Aldrich syndrome, due to receive a stem cell transplant. CDR3s include the opening cysteine and the closing phenylalanine or tryptophan. The order of the fields is clone size, J gene, D gene, V gene, CDR3 DNA, CDR3 protein. The D gene is left open where the match is weak. Size tells how often a clone was seen (once, few, many) or the class of an expanded clone, and some rows leave it out.

clone_size: -; j_call: TRBJ2-1; d_call: TRBD2; v_call: TRBV20-1; cdr3_nt: TGCAGTGCTGTAAGACTAGCGGGAGGATGGGGTGAGCAGTTCTTC; cdr3_aa: CSAVRLAGGWGEQFF
clone_size: many; j_call: TRBJ2-3; d_call: TRBD2; v_call: TRBV12-3/TRBV12-4; cdr3_nt: TGTGCCAGCAGTCGGACTAGCGGGATAGGAGATACGCAGTATTTT; cdr3_aa: CASSRTSGIGDTQYF
clone_size: -; j_call: TRBJ2-3; d_call: -; v_call: TRBV7-6; cdr3_nt: TGTGCCAGCAGCTTAGGAGGAGGGAATGGAGATACGCAGTATTTT; cdr3_aa: CASSLGGGNGDTQYF
clone_size: few; j_call: TRBJ2-7; d_call: -; v_call: TRBV28; cdr3_nt: TGTGCCAGCAGCCGGACCCCCACGCTTACCGGGACAAAGTACGAGCAGTACTTC; cdr3_aa: CASSRTPTLTGTKYEQYF
clone_size: many; j_call: TRBJ2-4; d_call: -; v_call: TRBV12-3/TRBV12-4; cdr3_nt: TGTGCCAGCAGTTTAAGGGGGGACATTCAGTACTTC; cdr3_aa: CASSLRGDIQYF
clone_size: -; j_call: TRBJ1-4; d_call: -; v_call: TRBV20-1; cdr3_nt: TGCAGTGCTAGAGCGACATGGGGGGAAAAACTGTTTTTT; cdr3_aa: CSARATWGEKLFF
clone_size: -; j_call: TRBJ2-2; d_call: TRBD1; v_call: TRBV24-1; cdr3_nt: TGTGCCACCAGTGATGGACAGGGGGCGCGTACCGGGGAGCTGTTTTTT; cdr3_aa: CATSDGQGARTGELFF
clone_size: few; j_call: TRBJ2-1; d_call: TRBD1; v_call: TRBV20-1; cdr3_nt: TGCAGTGCCAGCCTCCGGGACAGGGTTTACAATGAGCAGTTCTTC; cdr3_aa: CSASLRDRVYNEQFF
clone_size: few; j_call: TRBJ2-1; d_call: -; v_call: TRBV7-9; cdr3_nt: TGTGCCAGCAGCCCCCTATCAACGGGCTACAATGAGCAGTTCTTC; cdr3_aa: CASSPLSTGYNEQFF
clone_size: -; j_call: TRBJ1-6; d_call: -; v_call: TRBV5-1; cdr3_nt: TGCGCCAGCAGCGTGGGCAGCGGCTCACCCCTCCACTTT; cdr3_aa: CASSVGSGSPLHF
clone_size: few; j_call: TRBJ2-1; d_call: TRBD2; v_call: TRBV20-1; cdr3_nt: TGCAGGGCCGATCTAGCGGGAGATCGGAGTGAGCAGTTCTTC; cdr3_aa: CRADLAGDRSEQFF
clone_size: few; j_call: TRBJ2-7; d_call: TRBD2; v_call: TRBV20-1; cdr3_nt: TGCAGTGCCAACCGTATAGCGGGAGAAACTTACGAGCAGTACTTC; cdr3_aa: CSANRIAGETYEQYF
clone_size: -; j_call: TRBJ1-5; d_call: -; v_call: TRBV29-1; cdr3_nt: TGCAGCGTTGGGGGCACTAGCAATCAGCCCCAGCATTTT; cdr3_aa: CSVGGTSNQPQHF
clone_size: -; j_call: TRBJ2-7; d_call: -; v_call: TRBV7-2; cdr3_nt: TGTGCCAGCAGCTTCGGCCTAGCTCCGCTTGGGTCCTACGAGCAGTACTTC; cdr3_aa: CASSFGLAPLGSYEQYF
clone_size: -; j_call: TRBJ2-7; d_call: -; v_call: TRBV12-3/TRBV12-4; cdr3_nt: TGTGCCAGCAGTTTACGGGATCAGGGCTCCTACGAGCAGTACTTC; cdr3_aa: CASSLRDQGSYEQYF
clone_size: few; j_call: TRBJ1-6; d_call: TRBD1; v_call: TRBV27; cdr3_nt: TGTGCCAGCAGTTTTTCCGGGACAGGGTTTGAGTCACCCCTCCACTTT; cdr3_aa: CASSFSGTGFESPLHF
clone_size: -; j_call: TRBJ2-1; d_call: TRBD1; v_call: TRBV5-6; cdr3_nt: TGTGCCAGCAGCAAGGACAGGGGGAGCTCCTACAATGAGCAGTTCTTC; cdr3_aa: CASSKDRGSSYNEQFF